These 22 T cell receptor beta chains came from one sample sequenced in a study of blood T cell repertoires in COVID-19. Clones were sequenced by immunoSEQ multiplex PCR, and TCRdb holds only the in-frame ones, with some missing. There are about 250,000 clones in the sample; around nine tenths occur only once, and approximately 2% lies in the top ten. Source material: PBMCs or T cells enriched from blood (not recorded which). These receptor sequences come from a woman aged 18 to 35 who had recovered from COVID-19.

About this clone itself: At one end, the junction sequence differs from germline, possibly due to a read error. The chain carries TRBV5-6 and TRBJ2-7, with D hard to call. This CDR3 is built from 13 residues. CDR1 is SGHDT, CDR2 YYEEEE, per germline. The CDR3 DNA is TGTGCCAGCAGCTTGCTAGTCTCCCACGAGCAGTACTTC. This encodes CASSLLVSHEQYF.

The chain combines TRBV18 with TRBJ2-7, with a possible D match to TRBD1 (6 bases). Germline V lookup: CDR1 KGHSH, CDR2 LQKENI. Between the trimmed V and J ends, which lost 5 bases and 1 base, there was a span of 12 bases. This CDR3 region has 14 residues. CDR3 DNA sequence: TGTGCCAGCTCAAGACAGGTTTCGTCCTACGAGCAGTACTTC. Encoded protein: CASSRQVSSYEQYF.

The chain employs TRBV5-6 and TRBJ1-2; D not resolved. CDR3 length: 15 residues. Trimming stripped 2 bases from V and 4 bases from J, with 15 bases between. CDR1 is SGHDT and CDR2 is YYEEEE in the germline V gene. As DNA, the CDR3 is TGTGCCAGCAGCTTCCCGGATTTGGGCTCCTATGGCTACACCTTC. Translation: CASSFPDLGSYGYTF. Variable domain in full (rest from reference TRBV5-6 and TRBJ1-2): DAGVTQSPTHLIKTRGQQVTLRCSPKSGHDTVSWYQQALGQGPQFIFQYYEEEERQRGNFPDRFSGHQFPNYSSELNVNALLLGDSALYLCASSFPDLGSYGYTFGSGTRLTVV.

DNA for the CDR3: TGTGCCAGCAGCGTAGACGACAGCTCCGGCTATGGCTACACCTTC. Translation gives CASSVDDSSGYGYTF. The chain couples TRBV9 to TRBJ1-2, with a weak D call TRBD1 (5 bases). CDR1 is SGDLS and CDR2 is YYNGEE in the germline V gene. Trimming pared 0 bases from V and 4 bases from J, leaving 13 bases between. The CDR3 length is 15 residues.

V usage is TRBV9 and J usage is TRBJ2-5, with 7 bases that match TRBD1. Germline trimming cut 4 bases from V and 5 bases from J; bases unmatched to any gene: 11. This CDR3 contains 15 residues. The germline V gene encodes CDR1 SGDLS and CDR2 YYNGEE. This CDR3 reads CASSPGQAILETQYF. The DNA of the CDR3 is TGTGCCAGCAGCCCAGGACAGGCGATTCTGGAGACCCAGTACTTC. Complete variable domain (other parts from reference TRBV9 and TRBJ2-5): DSGVTQTPKHLITATGQRVTLRCSPRSGDLSVYWYQQSLDQGLQFLIQYYNGEERAKGNILERFSAQQFPDLHSELNLSSLELGDSALYFCASSPGQAILETQYFGPGTRLLVL.

The chain is built from TRBV18 and TRBJ1-2; D call uncertain. The V gene's germline CDR1 is KGHSH and CDR2 LQKENI. V was trimmed by 2 bases and J by 4 bases, leaving 8 bases between them. The CDR3 consists of 13 residues. Written as DNA, the CDR3 is TGTGCCAGCTCACCAGGGTCGGGCTATGGCTACACCTTC. Translated, it gives CASSPGSGYGYTF.

This chain uses TRBV5-1 with TRBJ1-3; no definite D call. In germline, CDR1 is SGHRS, CDR2 YFSETQ. The CDR3 spans 11 residues. V dropped 4 bases and J dropped 4 bases, with 3 bases sitting between them. The CDR3 protein is CASSTGNTIYF. For the CDR3, the DNA is TGCGCCAGCAGCACAGGAAACACCATATATTTT.

V is TRBV18 and J is TRBJ2-5; perhaps TRBD1 as D (5 bases). The CDR3 contains 15 residues. Germline lookup yields CDR1 KGHSH and CDR2 LQKENI. V shed 1 base and J shed 7 bases, with 16 bases lying between them. The CDR3 is CASSPLFFRDPTQYF. CDR3 DNA sequence: TGTGCCAGCTCACCACTTTTCTTCAGGGATCCGACCCAGTACTTC.

The chain employs TRBV18 and TRBJ1-5; 7 bases agree with TRBD1. The V segment lost 3 bases and the J segment 0 bases; nucleotides outside the gene matches: 5. The CDR3 length is 16 residues. The germline V gene encodes CDR1 KGHSH and CDR2 LQKENI. CDR3 region: CASSPSTGNSNQPQHF. CDR3 DNA: TGTGCCAGCTCACCCTCGACAGGGAATAGCAATCAGCCCCAGCATTTT.

The chain employs TRBV5-6 and TRBJ2-7; no firm D call. There are 13 residues in the CDR3. CDR1 is SGHDT and CDR2 is YYEEEE in the germline V gene. Trimming removed 0 bases at V and 1 base at J, with 5 bases between. The CDR3 protein is CASSLAGSYEQYF. DNA for the CDR3: TGTGCCAGCAGCTTGGCGGGTTCCTACGAGCAGTACTTC.

The rearrangement uses TRBV5-5 and TRBJ2-5; D is ambiguous. From germline, CDR1 is SGHKS and CDR2 YYEKEE (reference sequence). This CDR3 is 15 amino acids long. V was pared by 1 base and J by 1 base, with 11 bases between. This CDR3 reads CASSLTAYIQETQYF. CDR3 sequence (DNA): TGTGCCAGCAGCTTGACTGCCTATATCCAAGAGACCCAGTACTTC.

The chain recombines TRBV5-1 with TRBJ1-3, with unresolved D. The CDR3 runs to 16 residues. Germline values: CDR1 SGHRS, CDR2 YFSETQ. Trimming shortened V by 4 bases and J by 1 base, and 15 bases separated the two germline ends. The CDR3 coding sequence is TGCGCCAGCAGCACTACCCTGGGAGGGTCTGGAAACACCATATATTTT. It encodes CASSTTLGGSGNTIYF.

The chain uses TRBV5-4 and TRBJ2-1; 12 nucleotides match TRBD2. This CDR3 has 14 residues. Trimming at V came to 6 bases and at J to 6 bases, leaving 4 bases not matched to a gene. CDR1 is SGHNT and CDR2 is YYREEE in the germline V gene (reference sequence). The CDR3 protein is CASTLAGGPNEQFF. In DNA form, the CDR3 reads TGTGCCAGCACCCTAGCGGGGGGGCCCAATGAGCAGTTCTTC.

The rearrangement uses TRBV3-1 (or the pseudogene TRBV3-2) and TRBJ2-1, with 7 bases identical to TRBD1. In germline, CDR1 is LGHDT, CDR2 YNNKEL (reference sequence). With V trimmed by 4 bases and J by 4 bases, 4 bases remained unmatched. The CDR3 is 14 amino acids. The CDR3 reads CASSPGTVYNEQFF. The CDR3 bases are TGTGCCAGCAGCCCGGGGACAGTTTACAATGAGCAGTTCTTC.

The chain uses TRBV18 and TRBJ2-1, with 7 bases fitting TRBD1. This CDR3 comprises 15 residues. The germline gives CDR1 KGHSH, CDR2 LQKENI. After removal of 0 bases from V and 6 bases from J, the junction contained 5 bases not matched to a gene. CDR3 bases: TGTGCCAGCTCACCACCTAGGGGGCGAGGCAATGAGCAGTTCTTC. This sequence encodes CASSPPRGRGNEQFF.

The chain carries TRBV28 and TRBJ1-6, with D perhaps TRBD1 (5 bases). The V end was cut by 4 bases, the J end by 7 bases, with 11 bases between. CDR1 is MDHEN, CDR2 SYDVKM, per germline. The CDR3 is 14 amino acids. CDR3 in amino acids: CASSSAGRNSPLHF. The DNA for the CDR3 is TGTGCCAGCAGTTCGGCAGGGAGGAATTCACCCCTCCACTTT. Full variable domain (missing parts from reference TRBV28 and TRBJ1-6): DVKVTQSSRYLVKRTGEKVFLECVQDMDHENMFWYRQDPGLGLRLIYFSYDVKMKEKGDIPEGYSVSREKKERFSLILESASTNQTSMYLCASSSAGRNSPLHFGNGTRLTVT.

This chain connects TRBV10-3 to TRBJ2-1, with 10 nucleotides matching TRBD2. The junction had 6 bases not matched to a gene; V was cut back by 2 bases and J by 8 bases. The germline gives CDR1 ENHRY, CDR2 SYGVKD. The length of the CDR3 is 15 residues. The CDR3 reads CAISEPGLAMDEQFF. CDR3 DNA: TGTGCCATCAGTGAGCCGGGACTAGCGATGGATGAGCAGTTCTTC.

This sequence joins TRBV5-4 and TRBJ2-5; the match to TRBD2 covers 10 bases. Per germline, CDR1 SGHNT and CDR2 YYREEE (reference sequence). The CDR3 runs 14 residues. The trim removed 4 bases at V and 6 bases at J, leaving 6 bases unmatched. CDR3 loop: CASSEPGLAQTQYF. In nucleotides, the CDR3 is TGTGCCAGCAGCGAGCCGGGACTAGCGCAGACCCAGTACTTC. The entire variable domain, with the rest obtained from reference TRBV5-4 and TRBJ2-5, is as follows: ETGVTQSPTHLIKTRGQQVTLRCSSQSGHNTVSWYQQALGQGPQFIFQYYREEENGRGNFPPRFSGLQFPNYSSELNVNALELDDSALYLCASSEPGLAQTQYFGPGTRLLVL.

The chain links TRBV7-8 to TRBJ2-7, with D possibly TRBD1 on 6 matching bases. Germline CDR1 reads SGHVS; CDR2 reads FQNEAQ. The V end lost 0 bases, the J end lost 2 bases, and 8 bases lay between the germline ends. The CDR3 is 14 residues long. This CDR3 is CASSLAGATYEQYF. In DNA, the CDR3 is TGTGCCAGCAGCTTAGCGGGGGCTACCTACGAGCAGTACTTC.

The genes are TRBV29-1 and TRBJ1-2; 10 nucleotides match TRBD1. The CDR3 totals 12 residues. The J segment lost 8 bases and the V segment lost 4 bases, leaving 4 bases of the junction unmatched. CDR1 and CDR2 (germline): SQVTM, ANQGSEA. For the CDR3, the DNA is TGCAGCGTTGGGGACAGGGGAGAGGGCTACACCTTC. Protein product: CSVGDRGEGYTF.

Comment on this clone: Other DNA sequences from this sample encode an identical CDR3 as well. This sequence joins TRBV19 and TRBJ1-1; a weak D match, TRBD1 (5 bases). Deletions cut 3 bases from V and 1 base from J, with 6 bases between. The CDR3 consists of 13 residues. Germline V gene data show CDR1 as LNHDA and CDR2 as SQIVND (reference sequence). The CDR3 DNA reads TGTGCCAGTAGTATTAGGGGGAACACTGAAGCTTTCTTT. Protein product: CASSIRGNTEAFF.

The gene calls are TRBV7-8 and TRBJ2-7; no reliable D call. The V end was cut by 1 base, the J end by 0 bases, with 10 bases between. This CDR3 contains 15 residues. Germline values: CDR1 SGHVS, CDR2 FQNEAQ. The CDR3 DNA reads TGTGCCAGCAGCTTAGTAGTCGACTTCTCCTACGAGCAGTACTTC. It translates to CASSLVVDFSYEQYF. Full variable domain (outside the CDR3, taken from reference TRBV7-8 and TRBJ2-7): GAGVSQSPRYKVAKRGQDVALRCDPISGHVSLFWYQQALGQGPEFLTYFQNEAQLDKSGLPSDRFFAERPEGSVSTLKIQRTQQEDSAVYLCASSLVVDFSYEQYFGPGTRLTVT.